This TCR beta chain derives from a study of type 1 regulatory T cells. TCRdb processed the reads anew with MiXCR; each CDR3 protein has one entry. The table records 55,000 to 65,000 distinct CDR3 sequences, roughly 60% of them present only once. To note about this clonotype: The target antigen is unknown.

V lost 2 bases, J lost 2 bases, and 0 bases stayed unmatched. Looked up from germline, CDR1 is SGDLS and CDR2 is YYNGEE. CDR3 length: 14 amino acids. The source of this sequence is a human donor in good health. The sequenced sample was cultured non-Tr1 T cells, either the whole culture or a sorted T cell fraction (not recorded which). The V and J genes are TRBV9 and TRBJ1-5; 8 nucleotides match TRBD1. The CDR3 nucleotides are TGTGCCAGCAGCGTGACAGGGGGCAATCAGCCCCAGCATTTT. It is translated as CASSVTGGNQPQHF.